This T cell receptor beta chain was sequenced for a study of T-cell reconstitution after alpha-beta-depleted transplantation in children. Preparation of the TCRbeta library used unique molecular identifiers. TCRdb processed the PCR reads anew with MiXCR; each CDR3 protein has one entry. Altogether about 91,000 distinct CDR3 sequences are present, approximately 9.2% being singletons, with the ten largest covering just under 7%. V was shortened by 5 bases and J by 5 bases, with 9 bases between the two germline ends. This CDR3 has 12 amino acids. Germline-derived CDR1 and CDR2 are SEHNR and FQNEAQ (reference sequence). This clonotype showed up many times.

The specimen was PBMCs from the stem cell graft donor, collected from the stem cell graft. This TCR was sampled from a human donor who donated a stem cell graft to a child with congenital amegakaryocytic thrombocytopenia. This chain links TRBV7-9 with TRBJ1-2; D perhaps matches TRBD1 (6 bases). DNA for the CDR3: TGTGCCAGCAGCCCTACAGGGTATGGCTACACCTTC. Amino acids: CASSPTGYGYTF.